This T cell receptor (beta chain) derives from a study of response to subunit inactivated influenza vaccine. The CDR3 sequence is 14 residues long. The V gene end was trimmed by 5 bases and the J gene end by 1 base; junction bases not matched to a gene: 7. Germline lookup yields CDR1 DFQATT and CDR2 SNEGSKA (reference sequence). As concerns this clonotype: As yet, its antigen is unknown.

A single record per CDR3 protein comes from TCRdb applying MiXCR to the RT-PCR reads. This table holds 650,000 to 700,000 distinct CDR3 sequences, around 14% found once. Study results and limitations: Researchers suggested that each seasonal influenza vaccination recruits few new T cells.

This chain connects TRBV20-1 to TRBJ2-7, with TRBD2 identical over 8 bases. This receptor was obtained from a man aged 45-65 years who received an inactivated influenza vaccine. This specimen consisted of PBMCs from blood, obtained 11 to 12 days after vaccination. CDR3 sequence: CSADTSGESYEQYF. As DNA, the CDR3 is TGCAGTGCTGACACTAGCGGAGAGTCCTACGAGCAGTACTTC.